The rows below give T cell receptor beta chains drawn from one sample of a study of T cell changes during pregnancy in multiple sclerosis. Sequenced by immunoSEQ multiplex PCR; TCRdb stores in-frame clones only, minus some. The sample holds just under 50,000 clones, roughly 95% seen once. The sequencing used CD4+ T cells from peripheral blood mononuclear cells, collected in the third trimester of pregnancy. These receptors all come from a female donor with multiple sclerosis, enrolled in a pregnancy study. CDR3s include the opening cysteine and the closing phenylalanine or tryptophan. D genes are given only for firm matches. For some rows the clone size is stated as once, few or many, or as a class when expanded; others skip it.

J: TRBJ2-1; D: TRBD1; size: -; V: TRBV4-3; CDR3: CASSQALPRQGRGNEQFF; DNA: TGCGCCAGCAGCCAGGCCCTCCCGAGACAGGGTAGGGGCAATGAGCAGTTCTTC
J: TRBJ1-6; D: TRBD1; size: -; V: TRBV9; CDR3: CASSTTPGGQGSSPLHF; DNA: TGTGCCAGCAGCACAACCCCGGGGGGACAGGGGAGTTCACCCCTCCACTTT
J: TRBJ1-6; D: -; size: -; V: TRBV27; CDR3: CASSWAGDNNSPLHF; DNA: TGTGCCAGCAGTTGGGCGGGGGACAATAATTCACCCCTCCACTTT
J: TRBJ2-3; D: TRBD1; size: -; V: TRBV15; CDR3: CATSRVDRDTDTQYF; DNA: TGTGCCACCAGCAGAGTCGACAGGGACACAGATACGCAGTATTTT
J: TRBJ1-1; D: -; size: -; V: TRBV7-2; CDR3: CASSLAGTEAFF; DNA: TGTGCCAGCAGCTTAGCCGGGACTGAAGCTTTCTTT
J: TRBJ1-1; D: TRBD1; size: once; V: TRBV5-6; CDR3: CASSFLQGADTEAFF; DNA: TGTGCCAGCAGCTTCCTACAGGGGGCGGATACTGAAGCTTTCTTT
J: TRBJ2-1; D: -; size: -; V: TRBV11-2; CDR3: CASTLSDRVYNEQFF; DNA: TGTGCCAGCACGCTATCGGACAGAGTTTACAATGAGCAGTTCTTC
J: TRBJ2-7; D: TRBD2; size: -; V: TRBV19; CDR3: CASSIGSGGREQYF; DNA: TGTGCCAGTAGTATAGGTAGCGGGGGGCGCGAGCAGTACTTC
J: TRBJ2-3; D: TRBD2; size: -; V: TRBV2; CDR3: CASSETLLGLADTDTQYF; DNA: TGTGCCAGCAGTGAAACCCTACTTGGACTAGCGGACACAGATACGCAGTATTTT
J: TRBJ2-5; D: -; size: -; V: TRBV29-1; CDR3: CSVRFGETQYF; DNA: TGCAGCGTAAGGTTCGGGGAGACCCAGTACTTC
J: TRBJ1-1; D: -; size: -; V: TRBV6-1; CDR3: CASTQSQGNTEAFF; DNA: TGTGCCAGCACCCAGAGCCAGGGGAACACTGAAGCTTTCTTT
J: TRBJ2-2; D: -; size: -; V: TRBV25-1; CDR3: CASSRTANTGELFF; DNA: TGTGCCAGCAGTAGGACAGCGAACACCGGGGAGCTGTTTTTT
J: TRBJ1-5; D: -; size: few; V: TRBV6-1; CDR3: CASSDFRGSNQPQHF; DNA: TGTGCCAGCAGTGATTTCAGGGGCAGCAATCAGCCCCAGCATTTT
J: TRBJ1-4; D: -; size: -; V: TRBV30; CDR3: CAWRWSGSPEKLFF; DNA: TGTGCCTGGAGGTGGAGTGGCAGCCCTGAAAAACTGTTTTTT
J: TRBJ2-3; D: -; size: -; V: TRBV6-1; CDR3: CASSESPSTDTQYF; DNA: TGTGCCAGCAGTGAGTCTCCGAGCACAGATACGCAGTATTTT
J: TRBJ2-7; D: TRBD2; size: -; V: TRBV27; CDR3: CASSEVAGHYEQYF; DNA: TGTGCCAGCAGTGAGGTAGCGGGGCACTACGAGCAGTACTTC
J: TRBJ1-6; D: -; size: -; V: TRBV5-1; CDR3: CASRASLGQMSPPLHF; DNA: TGCGCCAGCAGAGCTTCGTTGGGACAAATGTCCCCACCCCTCCACTTT
J: TRBJ2-5; D: TRBD2; size: -; V: TRBV27; CDR3: CASSLLAGVTQETQYF; DNA: TGTGCCAGCAGTTTGTTAGCGGGGGTGACCCAAGAGACCCAGTACTTC
J: TRBJ2-7; D: -; size: -; V: TRBV29-1; CDR3: CSGGYSGYEQYF; DNA: TGCAGCGGAGGGTATAGCGGCTACGAGCAGTACTTC
J: TRBJ1-3; D: -; size: -; V: TRBV10-3; CDR3: CATRQYSGNTIYF; DNA: TGTGCCACCAGACAGTACTCTGGAAACACCATATATTTT
J: TRBJ1-1; D: -; size: -; V: TRBV7-8; CDR3: CASSFKETEAFF; DNA: TGTGCCAGCAGCTTTAAAGAGACTGAAGCTTTCTTT
J: TRBJ1-1; D: -; size: -; V: TRBV5-5; CDR3: CASSLTVNTEAFF; DNA: TGTGCCAGCAGCTTGACGGTGAACACTGAAGCTTTCTTT
J: TRBJ2-5; D: TRBD2; size: -; V: TRBV19; CDR3: CASSRISLAGGETQYF; DNA: TGTGCCAGTAGTCGAATATCTCTAGCGGGAGGGGAGACCCAGTACTTC
J: TRBJ1-4; D: TRBD1; size: -; V: TRBV9; CDR3: CASSGPGQVGEKLFF; DNA: TGTGCCAGCAGCGGACCGGGACAGGTTGGCGAAAAACTGTTTTTT
J: TRBJ1-3; D: -; size: -; V: TRBV14; CDR3: CASSQGLWASSGNTIYF; DNA: TGTGCCAGCAGCCAAGGATTGTGGGCGAGCTCTGGAAACACCATATATTTT
J: TRBJ1-1; D: -; size: -; V: TRBV29-1; CDR3: CSVYTGVGTEAFF; DNA: TGCAGCGTTTACACCGGGGTAGGCACTGAAGCTTTCTTT
J: TRBJ2-1; D: TRBD2; size: -; V: TRBV30; CDR3: CAWRGILAGGPLSSYNEQFF; DNA: TGTGCCTGGAGGGGAATTTTAGCGGGAGGGCCTTTAAGCTCCTACAATGAGCAGTTCTTC
J: TRBJ2-1; D: TRBD2; size: -; V: TRBV19; CDR3: CATQGRGPSANEQFF; DNA: TGTGCCACCCAAGGGAGGGGTCCCTCTGCCAATGAGCAGTTCTTC
J: TRBJ2-7; D: TRBD1; size: -; V: TRBV2; CDR3: CASRVTGDEQYF; DNA: TGTGCCAGCAGAGTAACAGGGGACGAGCAGTACTTC
J: TRBJ1-2; D: TRBD1; size: -; V: TRBV9; CDR3: CARPGAHRSKQGDALGRYGYTF; DNA: TGTGCCCGCCCCGGAGCACACCGTTCCAAACAGGGGGACGCTCTCGGCCGCTATGGCTACACCTTC
J: TRBJ2-2; D: -; size: -; V: TRBV19; CDR3: CASSMRDFAGELFF; DNA: TGTGCCAGTAGTATGAGGGATTTCGCCGGGGAGCTGTTTTTT
J: TRBJ1-1; D: TRBD1; size: -; V: TRBV10-3; CDR3: CAIRRGQGNTEAFF; DNA: TGTGCCATCAGGAGGGGACAGGGGAACACTGAAGCTTTCTTT
J: TRBJ2-7; D: TRBD2; size: -; V: TRBV15; CDR3: CATGDGLAGTYEQYF; DNA: TGTGCCACCGGGGATGGACTAGCGGGGACCTACGAGCAGTACTTC